The T cell receptor (beta chain) described here comes from a study of blood T cell repertoires in COVID-19. Overall study: The study drew acute and convalescent COVID-19 samples from the United States, Italy and Spain. PBMCs, B-cell-depleted T cells, or T cells provided the cDNA or gDNA that made up the material.

Germline CDR1 and CDR2: KGHDR and SFDVKD. The CDR3 length is 15 residues. V lost 0 bases and J lost 2, with 8 bases in between. The authors' processing: Scientists estimated how many nucleated cells there were by amplifying reference gene primers. Here immunoSEQ multiplex PCR was the method, and the copy in TCRdb shows in-frame clones only, minus some. The DNA was the basis for D and trimming; V, J and clone size are from that table. The data contain about 100,000 clones, around four fifths of them singletons. V and J are TRBV24-1 and TRBJ2-3; no clear D gene. The receptor comes from a woman in her 70s with acute or convalescent COVID-19. What was sequenced was peripheral blood. CDR3 sequence: CATSDLFRNTDTQYF. DNA for the CDR3: TGTGCCACCAGTGATTTGTTCAGGAACACAGATACGCAGTATTTT.